The present T cell receptor (beta chain) was sequenced within a study of blood T cell repertoires in COVID-19. About the study: The cDNA or gDNA used as material had been derived from T cells, B-cell-depleted T cells, or PBMCs.

This CDR3 has 11 amino acids. Germline V gene sequence: CDR1 DFQATT, CDR2 SNEGSKA (reference sequence). Trimming removed 3 bases from V and 8 bases from J, with 10 bases in between. Clones were sequenced by immunoSEQ multiplex PCR, and TCRdb holds only the in-frame ones, with some missing. The sample contains roughly 290,000 clones, about 89% of which appear only once. The V and J genes are TRBV20-1 and TRBJ1-1; D unclear. The receptor comes from a man younger than 40 with acute or convalescent COVID-19. Sequenced material: peripheral blood. CDR3 in DNA: TGCAGTGCTAGGAGAGAGATAGAAGCTTTCTTT. Its protein product is CSARREIEAFF.